Presented here are 28 T cell receptor beta chains from one specimen sequenced in a study of T cells expressing NK-cell markers. For each CDR3 protein, TCRdb gives one entry from its re-call of the 5' RACE reads, without DNA. The sample includes some 460,000 distinct CDR3 sequences. The sample was blood T cells: a sorted CD56 or NKG2C T cell subset, CD4+ or CD8+ T cells, or bulk PBMC T cells (not recorded which). The receptors originated from a woman aged 45-59 years in good health.

V is TRBV12-3 or TRBV12-4 and J is TRBJ2-5; checking the TCRdb D call of TRBD1 is not possible without DNA. This CDR3 has 13 amino acids. This CDR3 reads CASSSGTGETQYF.

J is TRBJ2-7 and V is TRBV29-1; checking the TCRdb D call of TRBD1 is not possible without DNA. The CDR3 is 13 amino acids. Germline V gives CDR1 SQVTM, CDR2 ANQGSEA. CDR3 sequence reads: CSVEGVSSSKQYF.

The V call is TRBV11-2, the J call TRBJ1-4; TCRdb picks TRBD1, but there is no DNA to check that call. Germline V CDR1 and CDR2: SGHAT, FQNNGV. CDR3 length equals 15 residues. The CDR3 loop reads CASSSRAATNEKLFF.

This rearrangement joins TRBV25-1 to TRBJ1-2; TCRdb gives TRBD1 as the D gene, but with no DNA this cannot be confirmed. CDR3 size: 15 residues. From germline, CDR1 is MGHDK and CDR2 SYGVNS. This CDR3 reads CASSAGQGRNYGYTF.

This chain connects TRBV19 to TRBJ1-1. From germline, CDR1 is LNHDA and CDR2 SQIVND (reference sequence). The CDR3 has 12 residues. CDR3 residues: CASSHMRAEAFF.

This chain connects TRBV7-9 to TRBJ2-1. The CDR3 length is 16 residues. The germline CDR1 and CDR2 sequences are SEHNR and FQNEAQ (reference sequence). CDR3 in amino acids: CASSLSGNAIYNEQFF.

The V call is TRBV10-1, the J call TRBJ2-2. Germline CDR1 WNHNN, CDR2 SYGVQD (reference sequence). The CDR3 extends over 15 amino acids. This chain's CDR3 is CASSESQIFTGELFF.

The chain is built from TRBV5-8 and TRBJ2-1; without DNA, the TCRdb call of TRBD1 cannot be checked. In germline, CDR1 is SGHTS, CDR2 YDEGEE. The CDR3 extends over 15 amino acids. The CDR3 sequence is CASSSTGFSYNEQFF.

This chain joins TRBV27 and TRBJ2-5. CDR1 and CDR2 from the germline V gene are MNHEY and SMNVEV (reference sequence). The CDR3 runs 14 residues. CDR3 loop: CASSSVAFGETQYF.

The chain is built from TRBV6-6 and TRBJ1-2; TCRdb calls TRBD1, which cannot be checked without DNA. Germline CDR1 reads MNHNY; CDR2 reads SVGAGI (reference sequence). CDR3 size: 14 residues. CDR3 amino acids: CASRDQGQNYGYTF.

CDR3 sequence reads: CASSTGLGQPQHF. This rearrangement joins TRBV19 to TRBJ1-5; TCRdb outputs TRBD1, but without DNA this stays unchecked. This CDR3 has 13 amino acids. CDR1 and CDR2 from the germline V gene are LNHDA and SQIVND (reference sequence).

V and J are TRBV6-5 and TRBJ1-5; TCRdb calls TRBD1, which cannot be checked without DNA. This CDR3 is 16 amino acids long. Germline lookup yields CDR1 MNHEY and CDR2 SVGAGI. The CDR3 region is CASSYSRPGRDQPQHF.

The chain combines TRBV5-1 with TRBJ2-2; TCRdb selects TRBD2, and the lack of DNA leaves this call unchecked. The CDR3 is made up of 14 amino acids. Germline-derived CDR1 and CDR2 are SGHRS and YFSETQ. The CDR3 region is CASKLWTSSGELFF.

The V and J genes are TRBV4-1 and TRBJ2-1; TCRdb designates TRBD2, a call that cannot be tested without DNA. The CDR3 runs 17 residues. Germline V gene sequence: CDR1 MGHRA, CDR2 YSYEKL. CDR3 region: CASSQVARTSGSYEQFF.

This chain joins TRBV27 and TRBJ2-1; TCRdb picks TRBD1, but there is no DNA to check that call. Germline CDR1 is MNHEY and CDR2 is SMNVEV (reference sequence). The CDR3 covers 14 residues. The CDR3 sequence: CASSPGRDYNEQFF.

The CDR3 protein is CASSHLAELYNEQFF. The V gene is TRBV12-3 or TRBV12-4, the J gene TRBJ2-1; lacking DNA, the TRBD2 call made by TCRdb goes unchecked. This CDR3 comprises 15 residues.

The chain uses TRBV12-3 or TRBV12-4 and TRBJ2-3; TCRdb returns TRBD1, unconfirmable since there is no DNA. This CDR3 comprises 15 residues. The chain's CDR3 is CASLFNRGAGDTQYF.

The rearrangement uses TRBV15 and TRBJ2-5; no DNA is available, so the TRBD2 call from TCRdb remains unchecked. CDR1 and CDR2 from the germline V gene are LNHNV and YYDKDF (reference sequence). The CDR3 is 16 amino acids. CDR3 sequence reads: CATRDGLAGRVETQYF.

This chain connects TRBV11-2 to TRBJ2-5; TCRdb outputs TRBD2, but without DNA this stays unchecked. The CDR3 has 18 residues. Germline CDR1 is SGHAT and CDR2 is FQNNGV. CDR3 loop: CASSLTFPTSALQETQYF.

The chain combines TRBV19 with TRBJ2-1; absent DNA, TCRdb's TRBD2 call cannot be checked. The CDR3 covers 14 residues. Germline loops: CDR1 LNHDA, CDR2 SQIVND (reference sequence). This CDR3 reads CASSMVQAGGEQFF.

This chain links TRBV6-2 or TRBV6-3 with TRBJ2-1; TCRdb outputs TRBD2, but without DNA this stays unchecked. CDR1 MNHEY and CDR2 SVGEGT come from the germline V gene. The CDR3 length is 15 residues. Here the CDR3 reads CASRPGTSVYNEQFF.

The chain has TRBV20-1 and TRBJ1-5; TCRdb reports TRBD1, a call that lacks DNA to check it against. The CDR3 is made up of 13 amino acids. Germline CDR1 is DFQATT and CDR2 is SNEGSKA (reference sequence). The CDR3 sequence: CSAKLTGAQPQHF.

The chain uses TRBV3-1 and TRBJ2-6; the TCRdb call, TRBD2, lacks DNA for checking. Germline CDR1 is LGHDT and CDR2 is YNNKEL (reference sequence). The CDR3 contains 18 residues. CDR3 in amino acids: CASSPGLAGGIGANVLTF.

The chain joins TRBV19 to TRBJ2-7. Germline values: CDR1 LNHDA, CDR2 SQIVND (reference sequence). The CDR3 runs 12 residues. CDR3 sequence reads: CASSIGNYEQYF. Based on the CDR3 plus reference TRBV19 and TRBJ2-7, the full variable domain is DGGITQSPKYLFRKEGQNVTLSCEQNLNHDAMYWYRQDPGQGLRLIYYSQIVNDFQKGDIAEGYSVSREKKESFPLTVTSAQKNPTAFYLCASSIGNYEQYFGPGTRLTVT.

CDR3 sequence reads: CAISDSGSSKNIQYF. The chain combines TRBV10-3 with TRBJ2-4; TCRdb indicates TRBD2, and absent DNA this call remains unverified. Germline CDR1 ENHRY, CDR2 SYGVKD. The length of the CDR3 is 15 residues.

This chain links TRBV19 with TRBJ2-1. From germline, CDR1 is LNHDA and CDR2 SQIVND (reference sequence). The CDR3 runs to 15 residues. CDR3 in amino acids: CASRYGGSSYNEQFF.

V and J are TRBV14 and TRBJ1-2. The CDR3 is 13 residues long. CDR1 and CDR2 from the germline V gene are SGHDN and FVKESK. The CDR3 sequence: CASSQRVFYGYTF. Based on the CDR3 plus reference TRBV14 and TRBJ1-2, the full variable domain is EAGVTQFPSHSVIEKGQTVTLRCDPISGHDNLYWYRRVMGKEIKFLLHFVKESKQDESGMPNNRFLAERTGGTYSTLKVQPAELEDSGVYFCASSQRVFYGYTFGSGTRLTVV.

The gene calls are TRBV11-3 and TRBJ2-7. Germline lookup yields CDR1 SGHNT and CDR2 YENEEA. This CDR3 comprises 14 residues. This CDR3 is CASSFQRRSYEQYF.